Below, 8 T cell receptor beta chains from the same sample are listed, as sequenced in a study of blood T cell repertoires in COVID-19. TCRdb's copy holds only in-frame clones and misses some; the assay was immunoSEQ multiplex PCR. The sample lists approximately 300,000 clones; around 89% were seen once. The sequenced sample consisted of peripheral blood. These receptors were obtained from a man aged 40-50 years with acute or convalescent COVID-19.

This chain joins TRBV6-5 and TRBJ1-2, with 7 bases aligning to TRBD1. The V segment lost 8 bases and the J segment 1 base; nucleotides outside the gene matches: 10. CDR3 length: 15 amino acids. Looked up from germline, CDR1 is MNHEY and CDR2 is SVGAGI. The CDR3 here is CASSETGLNNYGYTF. DNA of the CDR3: TGTGCCAGCTCCGAGACAGGGCTTAATAACTATGGCTACACCTTC.

This rearrangement joins TRBV25-1 to TRBJ1-2; D is unresolved. The V end lost 6 bases, the J end lost 1 base, and 6 bases lay between the germline ends. The CDR3 spans 12 residues. CDR1 is MGHDK and CDR2 is SYGVNS in the germline V gene. The CDR3 DNA reads as TGTGCCAGCAGCGGTCATAACTATGGCTACACCTTC. Protein: CASSGHNYGYTF.

For this clone: Other DNA sequences in the same sample also yield this CDR3. CDR3 nucleotides: TGTGCCACCAGCGGGACAGACTATGGCTACACCTTC. Its translation: CATSGTDYGYTF. The V gene is TRBV24-1, the J gene TRBJ1-2; 7 bases align to TRBD1. CDR3 length: 12 residues. J was trimmed by 3 bases and V by 7 bases; bases with no gene match: 1. Germline V CDR1 and CDR2: KGHDR, SFDVKD.

The chain recombines TRBV12-3 or TRBV12-4 with TRBJ1-2, with D perhaps matching TRBD1 (6 bases). The CDR3 covers 12 residues. The V end was cut by 6 bases, the J end by 5 bases, with 10 bases between. CDR3 sequence: CASSPQGYGYTF. The DNA for the CDR3 is TGTGCCAGCAGCCCACAGGGATATGGCTACACCTTC.

J is TRBJ1-5 and V is TRBV2, with D maybe TRBD1 (5 bases). The CDR3 is made up of 14 amino acids. In germline, CDR1 is SNHLY, CDR2 FYNNEI. V lost 2 bases to trimming and J lost 6 bases, with 11 bases between them. CDR3 region: CASSEQGGGQPQHF. The CDR3 bases are TGTGCCAGCAGTGAACAGGGAGGAGGTCAGCCCCAGCATTTT.

V is TRBV20-1 and J is TRBJ2-5; TRBD1 matches at 7 bases. The CDR3 length is 13 residues. The junction had 2 bases not matched to a gene; V was cut back by 3 bases and J by 1 base. Germline V gene lookup returns CDR1 DFQATT and CDR2 SNEGSKA (reference sequence). The CDR3 region is CSASRDSQETQYF. The CDR3 DNA follows: TGCAGTGCTAGTCGGGACAGCCAAGAGACCCAGTACTTC.

The table lists this clone with a count of one. The CDR3 DNA sequence: TGTGCCTGGAGTAGGCGGACTAACTATGGCTACACCTTC. Its protein product is CAWSRRTNYGYTF. The chain carries TRBV30 and TRBJ1-2, with D hard to call. Germline V gene lookup returns CDR1 GTSNPN and CDR2 SVGIG (reference sequence). V lost 2 bases and J lost 0, with 7 bases in between. The CDR3 is made up of 13 amino acids.

This clone was seen once. The V gene is TRBV6-1, the J gene TRBJ2-7; no clear D gene. The germline V and J ends were trimmed by 2 bases and 4 bases, with 9 bases remaining between them. The CDR3 extends over 13 amino acids. CDR1 and CDR2 from the germline V gene are MNHNS and SASEGT. The CDR3 DNA sequence: TGTGCCAGCAGTGAATATACTGTATACGAGCAGTACTTC. Its translation is CASSEYTVYEQYF.